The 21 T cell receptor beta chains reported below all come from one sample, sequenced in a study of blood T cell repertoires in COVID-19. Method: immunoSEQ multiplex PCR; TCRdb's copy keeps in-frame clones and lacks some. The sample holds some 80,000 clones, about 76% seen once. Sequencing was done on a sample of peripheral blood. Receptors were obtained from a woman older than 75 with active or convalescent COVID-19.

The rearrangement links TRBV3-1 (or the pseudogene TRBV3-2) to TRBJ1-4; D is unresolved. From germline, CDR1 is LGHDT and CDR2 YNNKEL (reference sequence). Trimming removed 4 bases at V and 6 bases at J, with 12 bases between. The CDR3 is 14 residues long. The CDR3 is CASSLRTNDEKLFF. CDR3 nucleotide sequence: TGTGCCAGCAGCCTGAGGACTAACGATGAAAAACTGTTTTTT.

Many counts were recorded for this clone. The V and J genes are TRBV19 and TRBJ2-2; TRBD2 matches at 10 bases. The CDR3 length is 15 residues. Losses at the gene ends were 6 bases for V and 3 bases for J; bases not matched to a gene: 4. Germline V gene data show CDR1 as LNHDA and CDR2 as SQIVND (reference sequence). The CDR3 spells CASRTSGTYTGELFF. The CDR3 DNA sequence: TGTGCCAGTAGAACTAGCGGGACCTACACCGGGGAGCTGTTTTTT.

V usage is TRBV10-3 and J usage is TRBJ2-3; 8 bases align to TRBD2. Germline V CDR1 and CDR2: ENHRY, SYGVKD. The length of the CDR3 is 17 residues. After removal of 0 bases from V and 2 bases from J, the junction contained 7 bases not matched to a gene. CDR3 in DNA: TGTGCCATCAGTGAGTCAATGGGCGGGGGGTTCACAGATACGCAGTATTTT. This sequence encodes CAISESMGGGFTDTQYF.

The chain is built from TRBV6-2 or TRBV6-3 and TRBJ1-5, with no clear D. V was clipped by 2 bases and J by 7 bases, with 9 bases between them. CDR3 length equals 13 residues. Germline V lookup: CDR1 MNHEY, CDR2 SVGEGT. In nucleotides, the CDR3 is TGTGCCAGCAGTTACGAGGATCTGCAGCCCCAGCATTTT. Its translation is CASSYEDLQPQHF.

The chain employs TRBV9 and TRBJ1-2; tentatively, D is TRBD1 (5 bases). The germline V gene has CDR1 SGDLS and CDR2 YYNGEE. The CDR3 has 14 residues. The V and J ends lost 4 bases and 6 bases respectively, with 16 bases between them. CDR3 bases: TGTGCCAGCAGCACAGAAGACAGACGACATGGCTACACCTTC. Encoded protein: CASSTEDRRHGYTF.

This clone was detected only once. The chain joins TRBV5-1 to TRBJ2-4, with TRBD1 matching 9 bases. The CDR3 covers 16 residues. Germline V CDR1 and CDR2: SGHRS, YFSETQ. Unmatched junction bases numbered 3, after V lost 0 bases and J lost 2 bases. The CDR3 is CASSLGTGDSKNIQYF. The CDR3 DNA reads TGCGCCAGCAGCTTGGGGACAGGGGACTCCAAAAACATTCAGTACTTC.

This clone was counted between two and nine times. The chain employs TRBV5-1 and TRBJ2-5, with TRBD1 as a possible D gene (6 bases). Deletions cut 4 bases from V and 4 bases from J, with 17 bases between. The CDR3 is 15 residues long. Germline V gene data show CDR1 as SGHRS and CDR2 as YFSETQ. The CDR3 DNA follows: TGCGCCAGCAGCCGTAGAGACAGGTCTCGAGAGACCCAGTACTTC. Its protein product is CASSRRDRSRETQYF.

The CDR3 here is CASSPNRGNGYTF. The CDR3 nucleotides read TGTGCCAGCAGCCCGAACAGGGGCAATGGCTACACCTTC. The chain carries TRBV5-4 and TRBJ1-2; TRBD1 matches 7 bases. The CDR3 length is 13 residues. Germline V gives CDR1 SGHNT, CDR2 YYREEE (reference sequence). V shed 4 bases and J 6 bases; nucleotides not matched to a gene: 6.

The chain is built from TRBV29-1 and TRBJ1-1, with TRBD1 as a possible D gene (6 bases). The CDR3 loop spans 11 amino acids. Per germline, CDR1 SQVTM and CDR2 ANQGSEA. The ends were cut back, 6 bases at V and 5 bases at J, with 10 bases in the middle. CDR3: CSVEGGTEAFF. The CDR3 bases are TGCAGCGTGGAGGGGGGGACTGAAGCTTTCTTT. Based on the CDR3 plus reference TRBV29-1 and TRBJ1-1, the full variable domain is SAVISQKPSRDICQRGTSLTIQCQVDSQVTMMFWYRQQPGQSLTLIATANQGSEATYESGFVIDKFPISRPNLTFSTLTVSNMSPEDSSIYLCSVEGGTEAFFGQGTRLTVV.

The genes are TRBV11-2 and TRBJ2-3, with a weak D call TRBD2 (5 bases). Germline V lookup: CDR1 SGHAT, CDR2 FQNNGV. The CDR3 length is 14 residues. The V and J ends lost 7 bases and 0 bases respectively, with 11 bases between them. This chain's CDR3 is CASTSDFSTDTQYF. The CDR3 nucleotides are TGTGCCAGCACCTCGGACTTTAGCACAGATACGCAGTATTTT. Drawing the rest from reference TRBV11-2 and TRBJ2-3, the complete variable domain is EAGVAQSPRYKIIEKRQSVAFWCNPISGHATLYWYQQILGQGPKLLIQFQNNGVVDDSQLPKDRFSAERLKGVDSTLKIQPAKLEDSAVYLCASTSDFSTDTQYFGPGTRLTVL.

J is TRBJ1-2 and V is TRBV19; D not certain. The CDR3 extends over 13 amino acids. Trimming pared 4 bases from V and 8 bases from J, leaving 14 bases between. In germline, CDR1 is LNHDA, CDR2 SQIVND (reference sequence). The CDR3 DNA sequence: TGTGCCAGTAGTACGGTGGTCGGGGAAGGCTACACCTTC. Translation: CASSTVVGEGYTF. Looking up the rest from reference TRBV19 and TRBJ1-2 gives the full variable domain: DGGITQSPKYLFRKEGQNVTLSCEQNLNHDAMYWYRQDPGQGLRLIYYSQIVNDFQKGDIAEGYSVSREKKESFPLTVTSAQKNPTAFYLCASSTVVGEGYTFGSGTRLTVV.

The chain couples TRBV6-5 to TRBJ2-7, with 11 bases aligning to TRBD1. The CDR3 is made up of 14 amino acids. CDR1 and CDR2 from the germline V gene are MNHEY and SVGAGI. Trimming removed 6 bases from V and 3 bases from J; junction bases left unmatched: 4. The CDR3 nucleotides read TGTGCCAGCAGGCCGGGACAGGGGGTCTACGAGCAGTACTTC. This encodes CASRPGQGVYEQYF.

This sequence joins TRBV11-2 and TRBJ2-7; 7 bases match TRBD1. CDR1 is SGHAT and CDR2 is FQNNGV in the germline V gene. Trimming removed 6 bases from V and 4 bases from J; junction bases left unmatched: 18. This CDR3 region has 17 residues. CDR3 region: CASRVAGDEGARYEQYF. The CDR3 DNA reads TGTGCCAGCAGAGTGGCCGGGGACGAGGGGGCCCGGTACGAGCAGTACTTC. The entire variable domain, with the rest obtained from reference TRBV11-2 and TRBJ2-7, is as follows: EAGVAQSPRYKIIEKRQSVAFWCNPISGHATLYWYQQILGQGPKLLIQFQNNGVVDDSQLPKDRFSAERLKGVDSTLKIQPAKLEDSAVYLCASRVAGDEGARYEQYFGPGTRLTVT.

CDR3 sequence reads: CASSPKGQGSRWNEQFF. The CDR3 DNA reads as TGCGCCAGCAGCCCTAAAGGACAGGGTTCACGATGGAATGAGCAGTTCTTC. The V call is TRBV5-1, the J call TRBJ2-1, with 8 positions matching TRBD1. J was trimmed by 7 bases and V by 4 bases; bases with no gene match: 16. The CDR3 is 17 residues long. Germline CDR1 SGHRS, CDR2 YFSETQ.

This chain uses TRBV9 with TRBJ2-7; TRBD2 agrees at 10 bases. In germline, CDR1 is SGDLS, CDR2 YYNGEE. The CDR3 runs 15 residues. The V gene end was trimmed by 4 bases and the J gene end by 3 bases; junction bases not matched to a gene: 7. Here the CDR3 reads CASSSLAGDNYEQYF. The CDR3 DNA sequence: TGTGCCAGCAGCAGCCTAGCGGGGGATAACTACGAGCAGTACTTC.

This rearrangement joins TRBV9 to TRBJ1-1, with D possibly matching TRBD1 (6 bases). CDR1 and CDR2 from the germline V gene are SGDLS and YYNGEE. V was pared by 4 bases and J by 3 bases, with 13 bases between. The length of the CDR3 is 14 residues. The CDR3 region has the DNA TGTGCCAGCAGCCCACCGGGACAAGACACTGAAGCTTTCTTT. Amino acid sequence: CASSPPGQDTEAFF.

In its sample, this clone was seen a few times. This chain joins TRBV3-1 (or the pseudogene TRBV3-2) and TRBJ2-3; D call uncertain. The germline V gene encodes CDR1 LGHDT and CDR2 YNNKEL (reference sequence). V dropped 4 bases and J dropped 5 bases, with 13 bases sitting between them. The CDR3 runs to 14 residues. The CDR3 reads CASSPLRGGDTQYF. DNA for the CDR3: TGTGCCAGCAGCCCCCTGCGAGGCGGAGATACGCAGTATTTT.

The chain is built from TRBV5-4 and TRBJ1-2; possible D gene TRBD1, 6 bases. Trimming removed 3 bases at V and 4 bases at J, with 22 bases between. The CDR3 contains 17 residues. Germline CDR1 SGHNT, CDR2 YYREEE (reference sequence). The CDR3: CASSSQGGRGEGYGYTF. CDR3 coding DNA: TGTGCCAGCAGCTCCCAAGGGGGTAGGGGCGAGGGCTATGGCTACACCTTC.

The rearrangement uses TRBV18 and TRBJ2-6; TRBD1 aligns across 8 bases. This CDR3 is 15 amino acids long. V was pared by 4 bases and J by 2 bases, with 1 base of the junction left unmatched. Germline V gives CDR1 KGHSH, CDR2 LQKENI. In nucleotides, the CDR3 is TGTGCCAGCTCACAGACAGGGGCTGGGGCCAACGTCCTGACTTTC. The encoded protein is CASSQTGAGANVLTF. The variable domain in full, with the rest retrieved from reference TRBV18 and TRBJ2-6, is NAGVMQNPRHLVRRRGQEARLRCSPMKGHSHVYWYRQLPEEGLKFMVYLQKENIIDESGMPKERFSAEFPKEGPSILRIQQVVRGDSAAYFCASSQTGAGANVLTFGAGSRLTVL.

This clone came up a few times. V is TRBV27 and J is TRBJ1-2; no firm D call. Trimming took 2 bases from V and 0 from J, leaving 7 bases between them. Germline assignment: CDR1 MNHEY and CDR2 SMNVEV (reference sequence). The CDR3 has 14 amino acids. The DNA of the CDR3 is TGTGCCAGCAGTTTAAACCCAGCTAACTATGGCTACACCTTC. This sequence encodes CASSLNPANYGYTF.

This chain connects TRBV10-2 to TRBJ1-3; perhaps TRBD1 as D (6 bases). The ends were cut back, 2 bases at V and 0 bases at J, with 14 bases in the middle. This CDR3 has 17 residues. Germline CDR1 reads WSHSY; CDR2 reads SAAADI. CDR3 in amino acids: CASSELIGGSSGNTIYF. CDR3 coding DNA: TGCGCCAGCAGTGAGCTGATTGGGGGCAGCTCTGGAAACACCATATATTTT.